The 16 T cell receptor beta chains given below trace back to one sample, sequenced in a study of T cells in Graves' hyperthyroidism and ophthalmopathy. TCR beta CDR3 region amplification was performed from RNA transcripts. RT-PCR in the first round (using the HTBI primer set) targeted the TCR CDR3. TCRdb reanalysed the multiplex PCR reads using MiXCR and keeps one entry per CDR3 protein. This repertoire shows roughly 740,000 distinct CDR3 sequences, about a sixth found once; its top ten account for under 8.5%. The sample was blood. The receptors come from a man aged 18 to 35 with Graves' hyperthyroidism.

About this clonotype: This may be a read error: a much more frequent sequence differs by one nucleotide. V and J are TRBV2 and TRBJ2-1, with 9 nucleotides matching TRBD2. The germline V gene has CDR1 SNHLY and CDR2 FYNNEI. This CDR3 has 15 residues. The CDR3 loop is CASVATSGSCNEQFF. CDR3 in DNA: TGTGCCAGCGTAGCGACTAGCGGCTCCTGCAATGAGCAGTTCTTC. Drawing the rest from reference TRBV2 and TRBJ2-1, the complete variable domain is EPEVTQTPSHQVTQMGQEVILRCVPISNHLYFYWYRQILGQKVEFLVSFYNNEISEKSEIFDDQFSVERPDGSNFTLKIRSTKLEDSAMYFCASVATSGSCNEQFFGPGTRLTVL.

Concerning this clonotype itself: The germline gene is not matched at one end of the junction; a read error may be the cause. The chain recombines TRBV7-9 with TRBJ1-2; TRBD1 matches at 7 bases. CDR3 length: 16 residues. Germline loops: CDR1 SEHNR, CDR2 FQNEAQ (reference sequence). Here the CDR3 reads CASSHTPTGTSYGYTF. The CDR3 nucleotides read TGCGCCAGCAGCCACACCCCGACAGGGACAAGCTATGGCTACACCTTC.

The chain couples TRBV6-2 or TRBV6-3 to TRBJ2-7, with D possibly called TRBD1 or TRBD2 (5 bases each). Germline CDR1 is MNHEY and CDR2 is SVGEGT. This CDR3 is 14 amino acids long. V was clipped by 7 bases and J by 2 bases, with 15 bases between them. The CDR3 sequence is CASTQGGGAYEQYF. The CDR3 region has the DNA TGTGCCAGCACCCAGGGTGGAGGAGCCTACGAGCAGTACTTC.

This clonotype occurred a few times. This CDR3 is CASSPGGGLNPLTSGNTIYF. For the CDR3, the DNA is TGTGCCAGCAGCCCAGGGGGGGGGTTAAATCCCCTTACCTCTGGAAACACCATATATTTT. The rearrangement links TRBV28 to TRBJ1-3; 7 bases map to TRBD1. The CDR3 covers 20 residues. V shed 6 bases and J 0 bases; nucleotides not matched to a gene: 20. Germline lookup yields CDR1 MDHEN and CDR2 SYDVKM.

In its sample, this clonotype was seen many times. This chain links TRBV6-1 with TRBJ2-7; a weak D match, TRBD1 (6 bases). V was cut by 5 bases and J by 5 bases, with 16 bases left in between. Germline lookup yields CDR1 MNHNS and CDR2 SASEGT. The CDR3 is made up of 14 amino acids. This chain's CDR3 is CASSSTGSGHEQYF. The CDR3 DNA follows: TGTGCCAGCAGTAGTACAGGGTCGGGCCACGAGCAGTACTTC.

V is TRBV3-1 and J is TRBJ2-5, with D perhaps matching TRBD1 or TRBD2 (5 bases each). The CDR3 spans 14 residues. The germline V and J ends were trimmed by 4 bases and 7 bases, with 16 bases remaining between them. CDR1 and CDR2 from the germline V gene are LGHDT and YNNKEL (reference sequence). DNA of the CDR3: TGTGCCAGCAGCCCTATCGGGACCCCGCGGACCCAGTACTTC. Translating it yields CASSPIGTPRTQYF.

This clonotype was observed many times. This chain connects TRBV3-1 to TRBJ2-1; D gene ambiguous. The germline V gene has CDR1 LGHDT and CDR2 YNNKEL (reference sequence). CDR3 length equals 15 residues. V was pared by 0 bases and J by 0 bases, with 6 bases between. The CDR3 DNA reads TGTGCCAGCAGCCAAGACCGAGGCTCCTACAATGAGCAGTTCTTC. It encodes CASSQDRGSYNEQFF.

This chain's CDR3 is CASSIRSPPYEQYF. The CDR3 region has the DNA TGTGCCAGTAGTATAAGGAGCCCTCCCTACGAGCAGTACTTC. The chain recombines TRBV19 with TRBJ2-7, with D unresolved. This CDR3 region has 14 residues. V shed 2 bases and J shed 2 bases, with 10 bases lying between them. The germline CDR1 and CDR2 sequences are LNHDA and SQIVND (reference sequence).

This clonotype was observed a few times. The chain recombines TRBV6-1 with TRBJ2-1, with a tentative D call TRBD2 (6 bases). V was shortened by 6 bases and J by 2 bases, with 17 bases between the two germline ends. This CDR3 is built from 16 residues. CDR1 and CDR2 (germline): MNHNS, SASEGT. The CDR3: CASSHTSHQPYNEQFF. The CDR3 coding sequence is TGTGCCAGCAGCCACACTAGCCACCAGCCCTACAATGAGCAGTTCTTC.

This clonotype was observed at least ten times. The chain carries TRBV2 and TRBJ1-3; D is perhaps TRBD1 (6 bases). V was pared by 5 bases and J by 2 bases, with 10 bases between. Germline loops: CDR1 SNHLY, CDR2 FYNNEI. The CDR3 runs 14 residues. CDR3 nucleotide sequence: TGTGCCAGCAGTCCGGGACATACTGGAAACACCATATATTTT. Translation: CASSPGHTGNTIYF.

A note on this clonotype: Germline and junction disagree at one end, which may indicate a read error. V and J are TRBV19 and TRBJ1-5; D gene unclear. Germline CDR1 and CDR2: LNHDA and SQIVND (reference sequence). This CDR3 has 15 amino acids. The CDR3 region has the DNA TGTGCTCTATCTGGCCATTTTATTAGCAATCAGCCCCAACATTTT. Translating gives CALSGHFISNQPQHF.

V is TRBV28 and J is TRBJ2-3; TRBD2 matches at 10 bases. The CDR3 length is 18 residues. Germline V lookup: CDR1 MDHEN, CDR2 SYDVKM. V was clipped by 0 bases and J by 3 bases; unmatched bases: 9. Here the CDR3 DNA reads TGTGCCAGCAGTTTATGGAGGGTGAGGGGACTAGCGACAGATACGCAGTATTTT. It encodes CASSLWRVRGLATDTQYF.

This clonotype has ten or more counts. CDR3 residues: CSAPDREERTEAFF. For the CDR3, the DNA is TGCAGTGCTCCCGACAGGGAGGAGCGCACTGAAGCTTTCTTT. The V gene is TRBV20-1, the J gene TRBJ1-1, with 7 nucleotides matching TRBD1. Germline trimming cut 5 bases from V and 4 bases from J; bases unmatched to any gene: 10. Germline assignment: CDR1 DFQATT and CDR2 SNEGSKA (reference sequence). CDR3 size: 14 residues.

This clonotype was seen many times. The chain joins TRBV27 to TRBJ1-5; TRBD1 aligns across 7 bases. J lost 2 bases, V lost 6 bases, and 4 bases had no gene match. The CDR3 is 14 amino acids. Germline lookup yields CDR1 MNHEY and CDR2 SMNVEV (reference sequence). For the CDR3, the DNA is TGTGCCAGCAGCACAGGGGTAGGCAATCAGCCCCAGCATTTT. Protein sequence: CASSTGVGNQPQHF.

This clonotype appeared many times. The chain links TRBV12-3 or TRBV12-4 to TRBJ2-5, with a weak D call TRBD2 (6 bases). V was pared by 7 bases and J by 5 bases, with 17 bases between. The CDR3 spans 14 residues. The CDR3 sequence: CASTRGLAQETQYF. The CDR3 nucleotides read TGTGCCAGCACCCGGGGACTGGCCCAGGAGACCCAGTACTTC.

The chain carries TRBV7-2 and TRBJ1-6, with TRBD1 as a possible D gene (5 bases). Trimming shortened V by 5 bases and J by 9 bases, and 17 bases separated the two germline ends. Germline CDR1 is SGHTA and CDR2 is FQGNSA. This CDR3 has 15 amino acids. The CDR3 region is CASSPPAGRGSPLHF. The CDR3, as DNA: TGTGCCAGCAGCCCACCCGCGGGGAGGGGTTCACCCCTCCACTTT.